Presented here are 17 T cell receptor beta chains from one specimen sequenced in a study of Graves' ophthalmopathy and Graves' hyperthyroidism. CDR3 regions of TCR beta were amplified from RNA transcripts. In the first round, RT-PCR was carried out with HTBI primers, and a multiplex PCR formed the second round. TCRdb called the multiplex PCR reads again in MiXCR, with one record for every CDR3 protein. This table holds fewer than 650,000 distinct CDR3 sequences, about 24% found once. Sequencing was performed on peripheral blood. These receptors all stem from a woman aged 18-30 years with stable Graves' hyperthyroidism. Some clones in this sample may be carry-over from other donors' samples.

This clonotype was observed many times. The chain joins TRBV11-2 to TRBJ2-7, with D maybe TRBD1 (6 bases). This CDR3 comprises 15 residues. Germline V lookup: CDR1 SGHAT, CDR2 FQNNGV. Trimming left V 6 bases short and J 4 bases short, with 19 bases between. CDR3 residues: CASSTGTPFAYEQYF. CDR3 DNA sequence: TGTGCCAGCAGTACCGGGACACCATTTGCTTACGAGCAGTACTTC.

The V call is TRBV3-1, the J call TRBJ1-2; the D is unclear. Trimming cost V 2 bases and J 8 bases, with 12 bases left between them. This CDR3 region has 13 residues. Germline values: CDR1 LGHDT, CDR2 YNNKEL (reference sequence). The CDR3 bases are TGTGCCAGCAGCCAAATGGGAGTACGGGGCTACACCTTC. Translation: CASSQMGVRGYTF.

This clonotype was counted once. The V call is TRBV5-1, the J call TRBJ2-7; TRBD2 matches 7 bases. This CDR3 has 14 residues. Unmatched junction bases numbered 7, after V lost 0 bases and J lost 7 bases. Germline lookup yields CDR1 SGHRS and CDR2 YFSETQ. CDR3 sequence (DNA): TGCGCCAGCAGCTTGGCCCCGGGGGGAGCGGAGCAGTACTTC. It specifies CASSLAPGGAEQYF.

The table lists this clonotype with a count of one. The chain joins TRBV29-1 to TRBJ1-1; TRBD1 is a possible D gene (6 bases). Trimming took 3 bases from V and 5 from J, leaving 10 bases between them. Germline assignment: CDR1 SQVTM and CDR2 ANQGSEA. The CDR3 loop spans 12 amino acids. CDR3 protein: CSVESRGTEAFF. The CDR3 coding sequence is TGCAGCGTTGAGAGCAGGGGTACTGAAGCTTTCTTT.

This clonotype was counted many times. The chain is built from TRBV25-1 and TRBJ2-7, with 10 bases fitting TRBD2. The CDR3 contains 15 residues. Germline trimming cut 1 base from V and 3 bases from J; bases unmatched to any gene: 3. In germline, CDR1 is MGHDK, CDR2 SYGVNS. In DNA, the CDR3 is TGTGCCAGCAGTGAATCACTAGCGGGGTACTACGAGCAGTACTTC. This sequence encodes CASSESLAGYYEQYF.

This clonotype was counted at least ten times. This chain's CDR3 is CAISVGGLGYTF. CDR3 bases: TGTGCCATCAGTGTAGGAGGTCTTGGCTACACCTTC. The chain couples TRBV10-3 to TRBJ1-2; D is uncertain. The CDR3 has 12 amino acids. The germline CDR1 and CDR2 sequences are ENHRY and SYGVKD. The V end was cut by 4 bases, the J end by 7 bases, with 10 bases between.

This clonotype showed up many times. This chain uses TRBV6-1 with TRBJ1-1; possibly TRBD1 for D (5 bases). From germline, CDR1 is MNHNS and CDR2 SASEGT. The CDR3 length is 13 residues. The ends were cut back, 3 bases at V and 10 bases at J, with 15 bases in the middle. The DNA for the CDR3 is TGTGCCAGCAGTGAGGGACTCGCAGGGATAGCTTTCTTT. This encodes CASSEGLAGIAFF.

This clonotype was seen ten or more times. In nucleotides, the CDR3 is TGTGCCAGCAGTTTAGGCGTCGCCGGCTACGAGCAGTACTTC. Its protein product is CASSLGVAGYEQYF. The chain joins TRBV27 to TRBJ2-7; D unclear. Trimming removed 2 bases from V and 3 bases from J, with 11 bases in between. Germline V lookup: CDR1 MNHEY, CDR2 SMNVEV (reference sequence). This CDR3 is 14 amino acids long.

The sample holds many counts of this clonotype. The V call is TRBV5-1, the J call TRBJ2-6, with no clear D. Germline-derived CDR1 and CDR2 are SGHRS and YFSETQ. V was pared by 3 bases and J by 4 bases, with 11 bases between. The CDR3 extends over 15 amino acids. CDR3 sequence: CASSSGDSGANVLTF. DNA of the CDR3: TGCGCCAGCAGCTCTGGTGATTCCGGGGCCAACGTCCTGACTTTC.

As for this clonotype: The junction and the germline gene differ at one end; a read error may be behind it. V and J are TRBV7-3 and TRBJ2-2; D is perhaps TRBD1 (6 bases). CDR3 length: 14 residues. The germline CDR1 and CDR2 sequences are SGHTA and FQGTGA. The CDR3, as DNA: TGTGCCAGCAGAACGGGACACCAGACCGAGGAGCTGTTTTTT. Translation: CASRTGHQTEELFF.

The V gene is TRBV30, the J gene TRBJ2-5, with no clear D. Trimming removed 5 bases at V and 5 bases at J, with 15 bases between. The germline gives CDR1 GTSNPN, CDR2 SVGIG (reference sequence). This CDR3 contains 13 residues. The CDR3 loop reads CAWADLPRETQYF. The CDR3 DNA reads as TGTGCCTGGGCGGACCTCCCTCGGGAGACCCAGTACTTC.

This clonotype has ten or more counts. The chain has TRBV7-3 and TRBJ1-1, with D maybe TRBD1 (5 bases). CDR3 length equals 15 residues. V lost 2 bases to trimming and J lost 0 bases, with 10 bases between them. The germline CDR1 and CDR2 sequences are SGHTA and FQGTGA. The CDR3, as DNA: TGTGCCAGCAGCTTAGCCGGGACGCTGAACACTGAAGCTTTCTTT. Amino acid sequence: CASSLAGTLNTEAFF.

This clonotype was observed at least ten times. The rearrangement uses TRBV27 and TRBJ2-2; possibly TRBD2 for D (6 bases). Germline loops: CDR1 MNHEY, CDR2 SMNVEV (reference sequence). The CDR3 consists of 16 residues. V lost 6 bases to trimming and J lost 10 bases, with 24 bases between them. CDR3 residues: CASSPTRTTRPAELFF. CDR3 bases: TGTGCCAGCAGCCCCACCCGGACTACACGACCTGCGGAGCTGTTTTTT.

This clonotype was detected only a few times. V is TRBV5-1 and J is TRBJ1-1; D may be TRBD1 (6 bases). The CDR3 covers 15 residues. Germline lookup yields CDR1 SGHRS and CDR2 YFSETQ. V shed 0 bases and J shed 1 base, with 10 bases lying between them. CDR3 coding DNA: TGCGCCAGCAGCTTGGCCGAGACAGGGAACACTGAAGCTTTCTTT. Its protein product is CASSLAETGNTEAFF. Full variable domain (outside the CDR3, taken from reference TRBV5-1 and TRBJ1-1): KAGVTQTPRYLIKTRGQQVTLSCSPISGHRSVSWYQQTPGQGLQFLFEYFSETQRNKGNFPGRFSGRQFSNSRSEMNVSTLELGDSALYLCASSLAETGNTEAFFGQGTRLTVV.

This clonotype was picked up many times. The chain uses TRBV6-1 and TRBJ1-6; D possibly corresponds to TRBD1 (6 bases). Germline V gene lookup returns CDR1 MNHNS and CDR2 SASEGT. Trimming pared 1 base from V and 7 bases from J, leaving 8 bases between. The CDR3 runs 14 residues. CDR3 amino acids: CASSEETGNSPLHF. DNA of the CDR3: TGTGCCAGCAGTGAAGAAACAGGGAATTCACCCCTCCACTTT.

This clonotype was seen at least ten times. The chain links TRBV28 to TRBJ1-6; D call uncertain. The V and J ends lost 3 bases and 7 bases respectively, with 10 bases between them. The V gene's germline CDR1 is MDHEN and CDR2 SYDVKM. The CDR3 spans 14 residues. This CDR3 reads CASSFPTPNSPLHF. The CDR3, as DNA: TGTGCCAGCAGTTTCCCAACTCCCAATTCACCCCTCCACTTT.

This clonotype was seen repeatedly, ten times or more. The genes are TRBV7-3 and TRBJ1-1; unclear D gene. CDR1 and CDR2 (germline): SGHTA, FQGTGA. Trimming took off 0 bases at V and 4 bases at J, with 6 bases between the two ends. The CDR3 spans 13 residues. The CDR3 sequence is CASSLTQSTEAFF. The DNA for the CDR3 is TGTGCCAGCAGCTTAACGCAGAGCACTGAAGCTTTCTTT.